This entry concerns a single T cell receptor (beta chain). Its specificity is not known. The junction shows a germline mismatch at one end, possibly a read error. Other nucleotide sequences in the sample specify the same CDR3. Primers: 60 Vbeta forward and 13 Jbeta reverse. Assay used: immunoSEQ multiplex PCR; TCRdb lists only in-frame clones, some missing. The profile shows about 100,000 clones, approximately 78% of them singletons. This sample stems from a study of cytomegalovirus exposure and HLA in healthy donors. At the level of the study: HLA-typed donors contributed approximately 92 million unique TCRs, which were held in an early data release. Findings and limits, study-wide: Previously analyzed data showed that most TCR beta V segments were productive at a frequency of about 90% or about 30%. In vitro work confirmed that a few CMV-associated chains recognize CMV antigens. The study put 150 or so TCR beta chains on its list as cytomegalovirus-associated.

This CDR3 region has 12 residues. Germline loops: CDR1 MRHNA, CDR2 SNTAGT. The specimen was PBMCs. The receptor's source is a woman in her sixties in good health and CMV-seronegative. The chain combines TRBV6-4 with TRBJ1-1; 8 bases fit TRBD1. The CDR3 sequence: CASSDGGQEAFF. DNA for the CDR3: TGTGCCAGCAGTGACGGGGGACAGGAAGCCTTCTTT.